This entry describes one T cell receptor beta chain. The antigen is unknown. These data originate in a study of T cells after yellow fever vaccination. Study results and caveats: Though it reached lower strength, the secondary response hit its peak faster, day 5 versus 15.

As TCR cDNA was made by 5'RACE template switching, a universal primer site and UMIs were added. TCRdb passed the 5' RACE reads through MiXCR, listing each CDR3 protein once. The sample lists approximately 150,000 distinct CDR3 sequences; 5.5% to 7.5% were seen once. The CDR3 totals 14 residues. Germline V gene data show CDR1 as DFQATT and CDR2 as SNEGSKA (reference sequence). The ends were cut back, 6 bases at V and 2 bases at J, with 16 bases in the middle. The rearrangement joins TRBV20-1 to TRBJ1-2; D is possibly TRBD1 (6 bases). The material sequenced was CD4+ T cells sorted from PBMCs, taken on the day of the first yellow fever vaccination. The TCR was taken from a man between 18 and 35 years old who received the YFV17D yellow fever vaccine. The CDR3 spells CSAPKAGANYGYTF. The CDR3 DNA sequence: TGCAGTGCCCCGAAGGCAGGGGCCAACTATGGCTACACCTTC.